This TCR beta chain appears in the sequencing data of a study of blood T cell repertoires in COVID-19 (dated by TCRdb to about 2020). Notes on the research overall: Samples covering the acute and convalescent phases of COVID-19 were provided by collaborators in the United States, Italy and Spain. Sample metadata almost always included a de-identified subject ID, COVID-19 status, age in years and sex. The samples were drawn from the first 160 participants of the ongoing ImmuneRACE study and from under 1,500 subjects provided by 6 global collaborators. The repertoires were released in a freely available public database meant as a resource for research on the immune response to SARS-CoV-2. Deeply sampled blood TCRbeta repertoires from subjects exposed to, actively infected with, or recovered from COVID-19 were included in the dataset. Where HLA class I and class II types were available, the types were taken from metadata supplied by the sample provider, not from assay-based typing. The prospective study material was composed of cDNA or gDNA derived from T cells, B-cell-depleted T cells, or PBMCs.

TCRbeta CDR3 regions were amplified from genomic DNA by means of the immunoSEQ Assay, a bias-controlled multiplex PCR. Per the source publication's procedure: Within the assay, amplification of reference gene primers was used to estimate how many nucleated cells each sample contained. Sequence reads were collapsed and filtered to measure the absolute abundance of every unique TCRbeta CDR3 rearrangement. For each sample, productive Simpson clonality was calculated as the square root of Simpson's diversity index over productive rearrangements. In TCRdb, the immuneACCESS table is reduced to in-frame sequences with V and J assigned. These tables do not hold every clone; where another copy was compared, an unresolved V gene accounts for under half, and the others remain unexplained. The DNA gave D and trimming, while V, J and clone size come from that table. The sample table holds under 500,000 clones, of which 70% to 90% were seen once. The top ten clonotypes cover roughly 2% of the sample.

This clone appeared a single time. This clone's antigen is unknown. No per-base quality is available; no much larger clone lies one base away. The investigation overall reported the following: How much clinical and demographic metadata was included differed by source and by participant, and the metadata was provided uncurated.

Enrolling through a virtual design, the prospective study's participants ranged in age from roughly 18 to 89 years and lived across some 23 United States geographic areas. Cohort assignment in the prospective study relied on participant-reported clinical history from a screening survey and a study questionnaire. Mobile phlebotomists in the prospective study collected whole blood, serum and a nasopharyngeal or oropharyngeal swab from every participant. Over a roughly 2-month period, participants in the prospective study had the option of providing additional blood draws and questionnaires. Prospective study blood samples were shipped either frozen or at room temperature before DNA extraction. The cysteine opens and the phenylalanine closes a CDR3 of 16 amino acids. Only CDR3 DNA is held: 48 bases, read in frame from base 1. Germline trimming amounts to 4 bases on V and 1 base on J, with 8 as the count of junction bases outside the gene matches. For CDR1 and CDR2, the germline V gene lists SGHDN and FVKESK.

The sequencing sample was made of PBMCs or T cells enriched from blood (not recorded which). This clonotype originated in a woman aged 18-30 years with acute COVID-19. The V and J genes are TRBV14 and TRBJ1-2; 8 junctional bases match TRBD1. The sequenced DNA: TGTGCCAGCAGCCTCGGGACAGGACCTGTTAACTATGGCTACACCTTC. Its product reads: CASSLGTGPVNYGYTF.